The 25 T cell receptor beta chains given below trace back to one sample, sequenced in a study of blood T cell repertoires in COVID-19. Generated by immunoSEQ multiplex PCR, the TCRdb table keeps only in-frame clones and is missing some. The table lists 96,000 or so clones, 85% to 95% of them singletons. The sample consisted of peripheral blood. The receptors stem from a man aged 55-75 years with acute or convalescent COVID-19.

CDR3 sequence: CASSFAGTGDYEQYF. DNA of the CDR3: TGTGCCAGCAGTTTCGCCGGGACAGGGGACTACGAGCAGTACTTC. The rearrangement uses TRBV28 and TRBJ2-7, with 10 bases lining up with TRBD1. The ends lost 3 bases at V and 3 bases at J; junction bases unmatched: 5. The V gene's germline CDR1 is MDHEN and CDR2 SYDVKM. The CDR3 is 15 residues long.

This clone is a singleton in its sample. This chain connects TRBV2 to TRBJ2-2, with a tentative D call TRBD1 (6 bases). Per germline, CDR1 SNHLY and CDR2 FYNNEI. The V gene lost 4 bases and the J gene lost 4 bases, with 13 bases spanning the gap. This CDR3 is built from 15 residues. The chain's CDR3 is CASSGQGTLTGELFF. CDR3 coding DNA: TGTGCCAGCAGTGGGCAGGGGACCCTCACCGGGGAGCTGTTTTTT.

J is TRBJ1-4 and V is TRBV10-1; D unresolved. V lost 8 bases to trimming and J lost 7 bases, with 8 bases between them. The CDR3 covers 11 residues. CDR1 and CDR2 from the germline V gene are WNHNN and SYGVQD (reference sequence). The CDR3 DNA reads as TGCGCCAGCCCTGGGCGTGAAAAACTGTTTTTT. This translates into CASPGREKLFF.

This sequence joins TRBV6-4 and TRBJ1-1, with D uncertain. Germline V gene sequence: CDR1 MRHNA, CDR2 SNTAGT. This CDR3 has 14 amino acids. V was pared by 5 bases and J by 1 base, with 11 bases between. This chain's CDR3 is CASSLEYQNTEAFF. For the CDR3, the DNA is TGTGCCAGCAGTCTAGAGTACCAGAACACTGAAGCTTTCTTT.

The genes are TRBV7-9 and TRBJ2-7; 7 positions match TRBD1. Germline values: CDR1 SEHNR, CDR2 FQNEAQ (reference sequence). V trimming: 4 bases; J trimming: 5 bases; junction bases outside the gene matches: 11. The CDR3 contains 15 residues. The CDR3 spells CASSSRRTGPDEQYF. The CDR3, as DNA: TGTGCCAGCAGCTCCCGGCGGACAGGTCCGGACGAGCAGTACTTC.

The chain is built from TRBV10-1 and TRBJ2-3; tentatively, D is TRBD2 (6 bases). V lost 8 bases, J lost 1 base, and 28 bases lay in between. The CDR3 spans 19 residues. Germline V gives CDR1 WNHNN, CDR2 SYGVQD (reference sequence). DNA for the CDR3: TGCGCCAGCCACCCCAAGTTAAGAGCGGGCCAGGATTGCACAGATACGCAGTATTTT. Amino acid sequence: CASHPKLRAGQDCTDTQYF.

The gene calls are TRBV7-3 and TRBJ2-2; 8 nucleotides line up with TRBD2. CDR3 length equals 15 residues. Germline V gives CDR1 SGHTA, CDR2 FQGTGA. The junction had 0 bases not matched to a gene; V was cut back by 2 bases and J by 1 base. CDR3 sequence reads: CASSLAGGNTGELFF. The CDR3 nucleotides read TGTGCCAGCAGCTTAGCGGGAGGGAACACCGGGGAGCTGTTTTTT.

The sample holds a few counts of this clone. The rearrangement joins TRBV7-6 to TRBJ2-7, with D possibly matching TRBD2 (5 bases). Trimming pared 0 bases from V and 0 bases from J, leaving 15 bases between. The CDR3 runs 17 residues. The germline V gene encodes CDR1 SGHVS and CDR2 FNYEAQ. CDR3 bases: TGTGCCAGCAGCTTAGCGGGTTCAGCGGAATACTCCTACGAGCAGTACTTC. Amino acids: CASSLAGSAEYSYEQYF.

The chain employs TRBV20-1 and TRBJ2-7, with 7 bases lining up with TRBD2. J lost 0 bases, V lost 3 bases, and 2 bases had no gene match. There are 13 residues in the CDR3. CDR1 DFQATT and CDR2 SNEGSKA come from the germline V gene (reference sequence). CDR3: CSASSGYSYEQYF. DNA for the CDR3: TGCAGTGCTAGTAGCGGGTACTCCTACGAGCAGTACTTC.

DNA for the CDR3: TGTGCCAGCAGCTTAGAGGGGACTAGCGAGTTGTATGAGCAGTTCTTC. Its translation: CASSLEGTSELYEQFF. The rearrangement joins TRBV11-3 to TRBJ2-1; 10 bases match TRBD2. Per the germline V gene, CDR1 is SGHNT and CDR2 is YENEEA. The V gene end was trimmed by 0 bases and the J gene end by 8 bases; junction bases not matched to a gene: 7. This CDR3 is built from 16 residues.

The V call is TRBV18, the J call TRBJ2-5, with a tentative D call TRBD2 (6 bases). CDR1 is KGHSH and CDR2 is LQKENI in the germline V gene. The CDR3 totals 13 residues. V was shortened by 6 bases and J by 3 bases, with 11 bases between the two germline ends. The CDR3 is CASSTWREETQYF. The DNA for the CDR3 is TGTGCCAGCTCCACATGGAGGGAAGAGACCCAGTACTTC.

The chain couples TRBV4-2 to TRBJ2-5, with TRBD1 identical over 10 bases. J gave up 8 bases and V 4 bases, and 16 bases lay outside the gene matches. CDR1 and CDR2 (germline): LGHNA, YNFKEQ. The CDR3 runs 17 residues. Here the CDR3 reads CASSPSRPGQGLGTQYF. In nucleotides, the CDR3 is TGTGCCAGCAGCCCATCTCGTCCGGGACAGGGGTTGGGCACCCAGTACTTC.

This clone was seen a single time. The chain uses TRBV29-1 and TRBJ2-6; 9 positions match TRBD1. With 6 bases clipped from V and 2 bases from J, the junction kept 8 bases outside the gene matches. This CDR3 is built from 16 residues. Germline V gene lookup returns CDR1 SQVTM and CDR2 ANQGSEA. The CDR3 loop reads CSVGGQGGTGANVLTF. In nucleotides, the CDR3 is TGCAGCGTGGGGGGACAGGGAGGCACTGGGGCCAACGTCCTGACTTTC. Full variable domain (rest looked up from reference TRBV29-1 and TRBJ2-6): SAVISQKPSRDICQRGTSLTIQCQVDSQVTMMFWYRQQPGQSLTLIATANQGSEATYESGFVIDKFPISRPNLTFSTLTVSNMSPEDSSIYLCSVGGQGGTGANVLTFGAGSRLTVL.

The rearrangement joins TRBV28 to TRBJ2-3; D may be TRBD1 (6 bases). The V end was cut by 4 bases, the J end by 3 bases, with 11 bases between. Germline CDR1 MDHEN, CDR2 SYDVKM. This CDR3 region has 14 residues. CDR3 in amino acids: CASSSGQRTDTQYF. The CDR3 coding sequence is TGTGCCAGCAGTTCCGGACAGAGAACAGATACGCAGTATTTT.

The rearrangement joins TRBV28 to TRBJ1-4; D may be TRBD1 (5 bases). V was cut by 2 bases and J by 7 bases, with 17 bases left in between. Germline values: CDR1 MDHEN, CDR2 SYDVKM. CDR3 length equals 16 residues. CDR3: CASSLMGGGLREKLFF. CDR3 coding DNA: TGTGCCAGCAGTTTAATGGGGGGGGGTCTGCGTGAAAAACTGTTTTTT.

This chain joins TRBV3-1 (or the pseudogene TRBV3-2) and TRBJ2-3, with D possibly matching TRBD2 (6 bases). CDR3 size: 14 residues. CDR1 is LGHDT, CDR2 YNNKEL, per germline (reference sequence). Trimming stripped 4 bases from V and 2 bases from J, with 10 bases between. This CDR3 reads CASSPLGLTDTQYF. The CDR3 DNA reads as TGTGCCAGCAGCCCCTTGGGACTCACAGATACGCAGTATTTT.

V and J are TRBV7-9 and TRBJ2-3; perhaps TRBD2 as D (6 bases). The CDR3 is 16 amino acids. V gave up 5 bases and J gave up 4 bases, with 19 bases separating them. CDR1 and CDR2 from the germline V gene are SEHNR and FQNEAQ (reference sequence). The chain's CDR3 is CASSHGPGAVSDTQYF. The CDR3 coding sequence is TGTGCCAGCAGCCATGGTCCGGGAGCTGTCTCAGATACGCAGTATTTT.

The rearrangement uses TRBV6-2 or TRBV6-3 and TRBJ1-2, with 9 bases aligning to TRBD1. Germline lookup yields CDR1 MNHEY and CDR2 SVGEGT. The V segment lost 5 bases and the J segment 4 bases; nucleotides outside the gene matches: 5. This CDR3 has 14 residues. Written as DNA, the CDR3 is TGTGCCAGCAGTACAAGGACAGGGGCCTATGGCTACACCTTC. This translates into CASSTRTGAYGYTF.

The gene calls are TRBV6-2 or TRBV6-3 and TRBJ2-1; 10 bases align to TRBD2. After removal of 4 bases from V and 8 bases from J, the junction contained 2 bases not matched to a gene. CDR3 size: 13 residues. Germline CDR1 and CDR2: MNHEY and SVGEGT. The CDR3 region is CASSSGLAYEQFF. CDR3 sequence (DNA): TGTGCCAGCAGTTCGGGACTAGCGTATGAGCAGTTCTTC.

This chain joins TRBV5-1 and TRBJ2-7; weak D call: TRBD2 (5 bases). CDR3 length equals 14 residues. V shed 0 bases and J shed 0 bases, with 7 bases lying between them. CDR1 SGHRS and CDR2 YFSETQ come from the germline V gene. The CDR3 reads CASSLAGNSYEQYF. The DNA of the CDR3 is TGCGCCAGCAGCTTGGCCGGGAACTCCTACGAGCAGTACTTC.

V usage is TRBV12-5 and J usage is TRBJ2-1; D might be TRBD2 (5 bases). Trimming removed 8 bases at V and 1 base at J, with 15 bases between. Germline V gene sequence: CDR1 LGHNT, CDR2 FRNRAP. The CDR3 runs to 15 residues. CDR3 protein: CASSGGSGSYNEQFF. As DNA, the CDR3 is TGTGCTAGTTCGGGCGGGTCTGGATCCTACAATGAGCAGTTCTTC.

The chain joins TRBV5-1 to TRBJ1-1, with 9 bases that match TRBD1. Germline V gene data show CDR1 as SGHRS and CDR2 as YFSETQ. The CDR3 runs 14 residues. The trim removed 4 bases at V and 6 bases at J, leaving 7 bases unmatched. The CDR3 DNA reads TGCGCCAGCAGCACCGGGACAGGGTCCCCTGAAGCTTTCTTT. It encodes CASSTGTGSPEAFF.

The J gene is TRBJ1-2, the V gene TRBV12-3 or TRBV12-4; D is ambiguous. Trimming left V 10 bases short and J 0 bases short, with 12 bases between. This CDR3 is built from 13 residues. The CDR3 DNA follows: TGTGCCATCAGCGCTACGACTAACTATGGCTACACCTTC. Translating gives CAISATTNYGYTF.

The chain carries TRBV10-3 and TRBJ2-2, with D perhaps matching TRBD2 (6 bases). The germline V and J ends were trimmed by 8 bases and 1 base, with 8 bases remaining between them. The CDR3 has 13 residues. Germline V gives CDR1 ENHRY, CDR2 SYGVKD. The CDR3 DNA follows: TGTGCCATCGGGACTGAGAACACCGGGGAGCTGTTTTTT. Translation gives CAIGTENTGELFF.

The rearrangement links TRBV24-1 to TRBJ2-2; 7 nucleotides line up with TRBD1. Looked up from germline, CDR1 is KGHDR and CDR2 is SFDVKD. V lost 10 bases, J lost 6 bases, and 7 bases stayed unmatched. The CDR3 runs 13 residues. The CDR3 here is CATGTDTSGELFF. CDR3 bases: TGTGCCACTGGGACAGACACATCCGGGGAGCTGTTTTTT.